Shown below are 4 T cell receptor beta chains from a single sample sequenced in a study of neurological immune-mediated disorders. One entry per CDR3 protein results from TCRdb running MiXCR on the 5' RACE reads. The sample contains roughly 65,000 distinct CDR3 sequences, roughly 5.6% of which appear only once. Sequences were obtained from PBMCs. The receptors come from a human donor with multiple sclerosis. The donor label of this sample is uncertain.

This clonotype was picked up many times. The chain employs TRBV5-1 and TRBJ1-1; tentatively, D is TRBD1 (5 bases). The CDR3 length is 13 residues. The V end lost 0 bases, the J end lost 6 bases, and 9 bases lay between the germline ends. CDR1 is SGHRS and CDR2 is YFSETQ in the germline V gene. The CDR3 sequence is CASSLGGESEAFF. DNA for the CDR3: TGCGCCAGCAGCTTGGGGGGGGAGTCTGAAGCTTTCTTT.

This clonotype was seen ten or more times. The chain employs TRBV3-1 and TRBJ1-5, with TRBD1 as a possible D gene (5 bases). V was cut by 4 bases and J by 7 bases, with 17 bases left in between. CDR1 and CDR2 (germline): LGHDT, YNNKEL (reference sequence). There are 15 residues in the CDR3. CDR3 protein: CASSPYFGAGQPQHF. In DNA form, the CDR3 reads TGTGCCAGCAGCCCCTACTTCGGGGCAGGGCAGCCCCAGCATTTT.

At least ten counts were recorded for this clonotype. V is TRBV5-1 and J is TRBJ2-7; 9 bases map to TRBD1. Germline lookup yields CDR1 SGHRS and CDR2 YFSETQ. There are 13 residues in the CDR3. V was pared by 5 bases and J by 4 bases, with 4 bases of the junction left unmatched. CDR3 in DNA: TGCGCCAGCAGAGGGACAGGGAGGTACGAGCAGTACTTC. Its protein is CASRGTGRYEQYF.

This clonotype was observed many times. The chain uses TRBV5-1 and TRBJ2-1, with a tentative D call TRBD1 (6 bases). This CDR3 contains 13 residues. Germline loops: CDR1 SGHRS, CDR2 YFSETQ. The V gene lost 2 bases and the J gene lost 6 bases, with 9 bases spanning the gap. This chain's CDR3 is CASSFQGINEQFF. As DNA, the CDR3 is TGCGCCAGCAGCTTTCAGGGGATCAATGAGCAGTTCTTC.